This TCR beta chain was documented in a study of OX40 agonist ivuxolimab in advanced cancers. Measured with immunoSEQ multiplex PCR; TCRdb has only the in-frame clones, and not every one. This sample has 45,000 to 60,000 clones; around 79% occur once, and the top ten carry approximately 1%. Details on this clone: Its antigen remains unknown.

Study results and caveats: Antigen specificity remained undetermined for the expanded peripheral T cells. Expanded clones were, on average, more numerous among CD8+ T cells than CD4+.

The specimen was CD4+ or CD8+ T cells sorted from blood, collected in a trial of the OX40 agonist ivuxolimab. This clonotype originated in an adult with an advanced solid tumor such as melanoma, head and neck, liver or kidney cancer.

The CDR3 loop reads CASSLQGEQYF. In DNA form, the CDR3 reads TGTGCCAGCAGCCTACAGGGAGAGCAGTACTTC. The chain recombines TRBV14 with TRBJ2-7; TRBD1 is a possible D gene (6 bases). The CDR3 totals 11 residues. CDR1 and CDR2 from the germline V gene are SGHDN and FVKESK. The V end was cut by 4 bases, the J end by 7 bases, with 8 bases between.